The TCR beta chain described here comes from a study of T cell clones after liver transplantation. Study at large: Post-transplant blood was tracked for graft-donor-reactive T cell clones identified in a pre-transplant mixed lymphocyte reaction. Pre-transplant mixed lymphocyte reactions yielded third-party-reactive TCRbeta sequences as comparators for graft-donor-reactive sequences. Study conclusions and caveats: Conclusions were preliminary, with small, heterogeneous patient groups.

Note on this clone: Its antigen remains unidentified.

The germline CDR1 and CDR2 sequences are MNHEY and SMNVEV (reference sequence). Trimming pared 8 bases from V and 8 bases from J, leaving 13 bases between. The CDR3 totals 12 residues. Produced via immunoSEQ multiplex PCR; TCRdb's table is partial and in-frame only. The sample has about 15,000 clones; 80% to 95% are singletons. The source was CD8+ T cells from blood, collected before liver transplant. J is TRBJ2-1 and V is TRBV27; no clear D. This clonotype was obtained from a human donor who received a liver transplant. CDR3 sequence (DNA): TGTGCCAGCTTCAGTAGTTCGTATGAGCAGTTCTTC. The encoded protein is CASFSSSYEQFF.